This TCR beta chain is from a study of regulatory T cells in long-lasting Graves disease. The study, taken as a whole, reports: Persistent Graves' patients showed reduced TCR diversity versus newly diagnosed patients.

iRepertoire HTBI primers and Arm-PCR of CDR3 regions built TCR beta libraries. TCRdb re-derived calls from the multiplex PCR reads in MiXCR, one entry per CDR3 protein. The sample shows roughly 470,000 distinct CDR3 sequences, less than 25% of them seen only once. With respect to this clonotype: Its antigen remains unknown.

Time point indicated: persistent/refractory GD, antithyroid drugs over 5 years with positive TRAb. Construction of the TCR library relied on RNA isolated from PBMCs. V lost 6 bases, J lost 5 bases, and 16 bases stayed unmatched. This CDR3 is 18 amino acids long. Specimen: peripheral blood mononuclear cells (PBMCs), collected when the disease was refractory, from a patient treated with antithyroid drugs. The clonotype originates from a female donor with Graves disease. The chain combines TRBV12-3 or TRBV12-4 with TRBJ2-2; 9 nucleotides match TRBD1. Written as DNA, the CDR3 is TGTGCCAGCAGGCCTGGGGGTGGACAGGGGACATGGACCGGGGAGCTGTTTTTT. This gives the protein CASRPGGGQGTWTGELFF.